These 30 T cell receptor beta chains were sequenced from one sample in a study of a mutant IDH1 vaccine in newly diagnosed glioma. The time point: week 35, safety follow-up. Vaccination used 300 ug of mutant IDH1 20-mer peptide per dose, with topical imiquimod. Method: immunoSEQ multiplex PCR; TCRdb's copy keeps in-frame clones and lacks some. The sample has 50,000 to 70,000 clones, 86% seen once. These receptors have no known antigen. This sample comprised PBMCs, obtained from a glioma patient whose treatment included an IDH1 peptide vaccine. All receptors come from a man aged 40-49 years with glioma.

The rearrangement joins TRBV19 to TRBJ1-5; D not certain. Trimming shortened V by 3 bases and J by 0 bases, and 15 bases separated the two germline ends. This CDR3 has 17 residues. Germline lookup yields CDR1 LNHDA and CDR2 SQIVND (reference sequence). In DNA form, the CDR3 reads TGTGCCAGTAGTATGATCCCCTCTCAAGTTAGCAATCAGCCCCAGCATTTT. It encodes CASSMIPSQVSNQPQHF.

The gene calls are TRBV5-6 and TRBJ1-4, with D maybe TRBD1 (5 bases). V was trimmed by 4 bases and J by 8 bases, leaving 18 bases between them. CDR3 length equals 15 residues. Germline lookup yields CDR1 SGHDT and CDR2 YYEEEE. CDR3 bases: TGTGCCAGCAGCACCTCCCGGGGGGGAAGCGAAAAACTGTTTTTT. Translating it yields CASSTSRGGSEKLFF.

The V call is TRBV9, the J call TRBJ2-2; D is ambiguous. The germline V gene has CDR1 SGDLS and CDR2 YYNGEE. The CDR3 extends over 13 amino acids. V shed 0 bases and J shed 4 bases, with 4 bases lying between them. The CDR3 here is CASSVVTTGELFF. CDR3 coding DNA: TGTGCCAGCAGCGTAGTAACCACCGGGGAGCTGTTTTTT.

The chain recombines TRBV18 with TRBJ2-3; D is tentatively TRBD1 or TRBD2 (5 bases each). This CDR3 region has 14 residues. Germline CDR1 and CDR2: KGHSH and LQKENI. The V gene lost 2 bases and the J gene lost 1 base, with 7 bases spanning the gap. The CDR3 loop is CASSPRDGTDTQYF. DNA of the CDR3: TGTGCCAGCTCACCAAGGGACGGCACAGATACGCAGTATTTT.

The chain recombines TRBV5-5 with TRBJ2-5, with D perhaps matching TRBD2 (6 bases). V dropped 2 bases and J dropped 5 bases, with 16 bases sitting between them. CDR3 length equals 15 residues. Germline V gene sequence: CDR1 SGHKS, CDR2 YYEKEE (reference sequence). The CDR3 loop reads CASSLRGLGWETQYF. The CDR3 nucleotides are TGTGCCAGCAGCTTAAGGGGACTCGGGTGGGAGACCCAGTACTTC.

V gene TRBV7-2 combines with J gene TRBJ1-3; D not resolved. CDR1 and CDR2 (germline): SGHTA, FQGNSA. The CDR3 sequence is 16 residues long. Between the trimmed V and J ends, which lost 2 bases and 0 bases, there was a span of 11 bases. This CDR3 is CASSLTDGSSGNTIYF. In nucleotides, the CDR3 is TGTGCCAGCAGCTTAACTGACGGATCCTCTGGAAACACCATATATTTT.

This clone was counted once. The CDR3 DNA reads TGTGCCAGCAGCCGGGGACAGGGGTCGGATACGCAGTATTTT. Protein: CASSRGQGSDTQYF. The chain joins TRBV7-7 to TRBJ2-3; 10 positions match TRBD1. The J segment lost 6 bases and the V segment lost 5 bases, leaving 5 bases of the junction unmatched. The germline CDR1 and CDR2 sequences are SSHAT and FNYEAQ (reference sequence). The CDR3 contains 14 residues.

This clone is classed as medium-sized. J is TRBJ1-2 and V is TRBV25-1; no definite D call. Trimming left V 3 bases short and J 3 bases short, with 14 bases between. The CDR3 covers 15 residues. In germline, CDR1 is MGHDK, CDR2 SYGVNS. DNA of the CDR3: TGTGCCAGCAGTGATAACCTGGGTTCTTACTATGGCTACACCTTC. The encoded protein is CASSDNLGSYYGYTF.

The chain carries TRBV2 and TRBJ1-3, with 7 nucleotides matching TRBD1. The germline CDR1 and CDR2 sequences are SNHLY and FYNNEI. J lost 0 bases, V lost 6 bases, and 5 bases had no gene match. The CDR3 is 15 residues long. CDR3 amino acids: CASRRQGTSGNTIYF. CDR3 nucleotides: TGTGCCAGCAGGAGACAGGGTACCTCTGGAAACACCATATATTTT. Variable domain in full (rest from reference TRBV2 and TRBJ1-3): EPEVTQTPSHQVTQMGQEVILRCVPISNHLYFYWYRQILGQKVEFLVSFYNNEISEKSEIFDDQFSVERPDGSNFTLKIRSTKLEDSAMYFCASRRQGTSGNTIYFGEGSWLTVV.

This clone has a single count. V is TRBV9 and J is TRBJ2-7; D is undetermined. The CDR3 sequence is 13 residues long. Deletions cut 0 bases from V and 4 bases from J, with 8 bases between. Germline CDR1 is SGDLS and CDR2 is YYNGEE. The CDR3 DNA reads TGTGCCAGCAGCGTAGGTGGAAATTACGAGCAGTACTTC. Its protein is CASSVGGNYEQYF. Supplemented by reference TRBV9 and TRBJ2-7, the full variable domain reads DSGVTQTPKHLITATGQRVTLRCSPRSGDLSVYWYQQSLDQGLQFLIQYYNGEERAKGNILERFSAQQFPDLHSELNLSSLELGDSALYFCASSVGGNYEQYFGPGTRLTVT.

This chain uses TRBV19 with TRBJ1-3; no clear D. V lost 4 bases and J lost 0, with 7 bases in between. CDR3 length: 14 amino acids. CDR1 is LNHDA and CDR2 is SQIVND in the germline V gene (reference sequence). CDR3 loop: CASSTGFSGNTIYF. The CDR3 DNA follows: TGTGCCAGTAGTACAGGATTCTCTGGAAACACCATATATTTT.

This rearrangement joins TRBV5-1 to TRBJ2-7; no definite D call. Germline lookup yields CDR1 SGHRS and CDR2 YFSETQ. The CDR3 spans 14 residues. The V and J ends lost 0 bases and 2 bases respectively, with 9 bases between them. In DNA, the CDR3 is TGCGCCAGCAGCTTGGTGGTTCTCCCCTACGAGCAGTACTTC. Translation gives CASSLVVLPYEQYF.

J is TRBJ1-2 and V is TRBV7-8, with TRBD1 identical over 9 bases. This CDR3 is built from 15 residues. Germline trimming cut 1 base from V and 3 bases from J; bases unmatched to any gene: 3. The germline V gene has CDR1 SGHVS and CDR2 FQNEAQ. CDR3 bases: TGTGCCAGCAGCTTAGAAACAGGGGGCTACTATGGCTACACCTTC. Its translation is CASSLETGGYYGYTF.

CDR3 loop: CASSWSTTDTQYF. For the CDR3, the DNA is TGTGCCAGTAGCTGGAGCACCACAGATACGCAGTATTTT. The chain couples TRBV19 to TRBJ2-3; D gene unclear. The CDR3 totals 13 residues. Germline assignment: CDR1 LNHDA and CDR2 SQIVND (reference sequence). Trimming took off 6 bases at V and 2 bases at J, with 9 bases between the two ends.

The V and J genes are TRBV28 and TRBJ1-1, with D hard to call. The CDR3 length is 12 residues. The germline V gene encodes CDR1 MDHEN and CDR2 SYDVKM. The V end lost 5 bases, the J end lost 8 bases, and 12 bases lay between the germline ends. CDR3 amino acids: CASSPLRTEAFF. CDR3 nucleotides: TGTGCCAGCAGTCCACTCCGGACGGAAGCTTTCTTT. Variable domain in full (rest from reference TRBV28 and TRBJ1-1): DVKVTQSSRYLVKRTGEKVFLECVQDMDHENMFWYRQDPGLGLRLIYFSYDVKMKEKGDIPEGYSVSREKKERFSLILESASTNQTSMYLCASSPLRTEAFFGQGTRLTVV.

The chain employs TRBV21-1 and TRBJ2-7; the DNA was not compared with TRBD2, the D call given in the table. TRBV21-1 is a pseudogene. The CDR3 runs to 14 residues. The chain's CDR3 is CASSKLSGSYEQYF. Here the CDR3 DNA reads TGTGCCAGCAGCAAATTGTCGGGGTCCTACGAGCAGTACTTC.

This clone was found once. The rearrangement links TRBV6-5 to TRBJ1-2; D may be TRBD1 (6 bases). V gave up 6 bases and J gave up 6 bases, with 14 bases separating them. CDR3 length equals 13 residues. The germline V gene has CDR1 MNHEY and CDR2 SVGAGI. CDR3 DNA: TGTGCCAGCAGCCCCGTGGGGGCTAATGGCTACACCTTC. It translates to CASSPVGANGYTF.

The chain combines TRBV4-2 with TRBJ2-6; D ambiguous. Trimming cost V 3 bases and J 2 bases, with 29 bases left between them. CDR3 length: 22 residues. Germline CDR1 LGHNA, CDR2 YNFKEQ. Here the CDR3 reads CASSQAPPGPAYSGPGANVLTF. CDR3 in DNA: TGTGCCAGCAGCCAGGCCCCTCCCGGACCGGCTTATTCAGGTCCTGGGGCCAACGTCCTGACTTTC.

J is TRBJ2-5 and V is TRBV4-1; the D gene is possibly TRBD1 (6 bases). The CDR3 is made up of 14 amino acids. Germline-derived CDR1 and CDR2 are MGHRA and YSYEKL. Trimming took off 3 bases at V and 0 bases at J, with 8 bases between the two ends. The CDR3 region is CASSQGHYQETQYF. CDR3 coding DNA: TGCGCCAGCAGCCAGGGACATTACCAAGAGACCCAGTACTTC.

The chain joins TRBV19 to TRBJ1-2; a possible D gene is TRBD1 (6 bases). Looked up from germline, CDR1 is LNHDA and CDR2 is SQIVND (reference sequence). The V end was cut by 6 bases, the J end by 1 base, with 18 bases between. CDR3 size: 16 residues. The chain's CDR3 is CASRPKGGQVNYGYTF. CDR3 bases: TGTGCCAGTAGGCCGAAAGGGGGTCAGGTTAACTATGGCTACACCTTC.

This sequence joins TRBV5-1 and TRBJ2-3; 9 bases line up with TRBD2. The CDR3 length is 16 residues. Per germline, CDR1 SGHRS and CDR2 YFSETQ. J gave up 1 base and V 0 bases, and 3 bases lay outside the gene matches. The CDR3 loop reads CASSLEQREGTDTQYF. The CDR3 DNA sequence: TGCGCCAGCAGCTTGGAACAGCGGGAGGGCACAGATACGCAGTATTTT.

There are a few counts of this clone. This chain joins TRBV12-2 and TRBJ2-1; the tabulated D call, TRBD1, remains unverified against the DNA. TRBV12-2 corresponds to a pseudogene. The CDR3 consists of 15 residues. The DNA for the CDR3 is TGTGCAAGTCGCCTAAGACAGGGCCTGTACAATGAGCAGTTCTTC. Protein sequence: CASRLRQGLYNEQFF.

This clone was recorded at least ten times. The CDR3 DNA reads TGCGCCAGCAGCTTGGGGGCTAGCGGGAGGGGCAATGAGCAGTTCTTC. This codes for CASSLGASGRGNEQFF. The chain couples TRBV5-1 to TRBJ2-1; 12 nucleotides align to TRBD2. The germline gives CDR1 SGHRS, CDR2 YFSETQ. V gave up 0 bases and J gave up 6 bases; unmatched junction bases: 4. The CDR3 is 16 amino acids.

V and J are TRBV29-1 and TRBJ2-5; TRBD2 matches 8 bases. CDR3 size: 15 residues. Germline V gene lookup returns CDR1 SQVTM and CDR2 ANQGSEA. V shed 3 bases and J 7 bases; nucleotides not matched to a gene: 13. CDR3 sequence reads: CSVDSSGGPGWTQYF. DNA of the CDR3: TGCAGCGTTGACTCCTCGGGGGGGCCGGGGTGGACCCAGTACTTC.

The V gene is TRBV10-3, the J gene TRBJ1-5; 7 nucleotides match TRBD1. Germline V gene sequence: CDR1 ENHRY, CDR2 SYGVKD. CDR3 length equals 12 residues. With V trimmed by 3 bases and J by 7 bases, 0 bases remained unmatched. Here the CDR3 reads CAISDRGQPQHF. For the CDR3, the DNA is TGTGCCATCAGTGACAGGGGGCAGCCCCAGCATTTT.

This chain joins TRBV5-4 and TRBJ2-5; D perhaps matches TRBD2 (5 bases). The CDR3 runs to 14 residues. CDR1 is SGHNT and CDR2 is YYREEE in the germline V gene (reference sequence). V was trimmed by 4 bases and J by 5 bases, leaving 15 bases between them. As DNA, the CDR3 is TGTGCCAGCAGCCTTACTAGGCGGCTGGAGACCCAGTACTTC. As protein: CASSLTRRLETQYF.

This rearrangement joins TRBV4-2 to TRBJ2-3, with TRBD2 matching 10 bases. Germline V CDR1 and CDR2: LGHNA, YNFKEQ. The V gene end was trimmed by 4 bases and the J gene end by 8 bases; junction bases not matched to a gene: 15. The CDR3 sequence is 17 residues long. CDR3 sequence (DNA): TGTGCCAGCAGCCTAAGGACTAGCGGAGTCCAGGGGGGTACGCAGTATTTT. Protein product: CASSLRTSGVQGGTQYF.

CDR3 sequence: CASSVQPGQKYEQYF. CDR3 DNA: TGTGCCAGTAGTGTACAACCGGGACAGAAGTACGAGCAGTACTTC. The genes are TRBV19 and TRBJ2-7, with 7 bases fitting TRBD1. The junction had 11 bases not matched to a gene; V was cut back by 5 bases and J by 4 bases. CDR1 is LNHDA and CDR2 is SQIVND in the germline V gene (reference sequence). The CDR3 sequence is 15 residues long.

This chain uses TRBV5-1 with TRBJ2-5, with TRBD2 matching 7 bases. There are 13 residues in the CDR3. Germline trimming cut 4 bases from V and 5 bases from J; bases unmatched to any gene: 5. Germline CDR1 is SGHRS and CDR2 is YFSETQ. CDR3 residues: CASSLGGGETQYF. In DNA form, the CDR3 reads TGCGCCAGCAGCCTTGGGGGAGGGGAGACCCAGTACTTC.

The chain employs TRBV5-1 and TRBJ2-3, with TRBD1 matching over 8 bases. J lost 2 bases, V lost 7 bases, and 12 bases had no gene match. The CDR3 loop spans 16 amino acids. Germline V CDR1 and CDR2: SGHRS, YFSETQ. CDR3 sequence: CASQQNPGGLTDTQYF. CDR3 in DNA: TGCGCCAGCCAACAAAATCCAGGGGGCCTCACAGATACGCAGTATTTT.